A single sample gave rise to the 24 T cell receptor beta chains below, sequenced in a study of CD8 T cells in ankylosing spondylitis. TCRdb re-called the 5' RACE reads with MiXCR, one entry per CDR3 protein. In the table there are 250,000 to 350,000 distinct CDR3 sequences, around 20% of which are singletons. The sample comprised blood, either unsorted or a sorted T cell fraction (not recorded which). All receptors come from a male donor with ankylosing spondylitis or in good health (not recorded which).

In this sample, this clonotype turned up a few times. The genes are TRBV20-1 and TRBJ2-3, with D possibly being TRBD1 (6 bases). The V end was cut by 3 bases, the J end by 2 bases, with 15 bases between. The germline CDR1 and CDR2 sequences are DFQATT and SNEGSKA (reference sequence). The CDR3 length is 15 residues. The chain's CDR3 is CSASDGRGNTDTQYF. In DNA, the CDR3 is TGCAGTGCTAGTGATGGCAGGGGTAACACAGATACGCAGTATTTT.

This chain joins TRBV9 and TRBJ2-3; 7 nucleotides align to TRBD2. This CDR3 comprises 15 residues. Per the germline V gene, CDR1 is SGDLS and CDR2 is YYNGEE. The V and J ends lost 4 bases and 0 bases, in that order; junction bases with no gene match: 5. Written as DNA, the CDR3 is TGTGCCAGCAGCCCTAGCGGCACTAGCACAGATACGCAGTATTTT. It yields the protein CASSPSGTSTDTQYF.

The chain combines TRBV20-1 with TRBJ2-1; 14 nucleotides line up with TRBD2. The CDR3 covers 14 residues. The J segment lost 13 bases and the V segment lost 0 bases, leaving 5 bases of the junction unmatched. CDR1 and CDR2 (germline): DFQATT, SNEGSKA (reference sequence). In DNA, the CDR3 is TGCAGTGCTAGAGATGGGACTAGCGGGAGTATTCAGTTCTTC. Protein product: CSARDGTSGSIQFF.

This clonotype was counted ten times or more. V is TRBV5-1 and J is TRBJ2-1, with TRBD2 matching over 9 bases. Germline V gene lookup returns CDR1 SGHRS and CDR2 YFSETQ. The CDR3 sequence is 16 residues long. V was pared by 0 bases and J by 6 bases, with 7 bases of the junction left unmatched. DNA of the CDR3: TGCGCCAGCAGCTTGGAGGTCCAGCGGGGGGTCAATGAGCAGTTCTTC. This gives the protein CASSLEVQRGVNEQFF.

The chain uses TRBV28 and TRBJ2-7; 9 positions agree with TRBD1. J gave up 2 bases and V 10 bases, and 9 bases lay outside the gene matches. CDR3 length equals 14 residues. Germline V gives CDR1 MDHEN, CDR2 SYDVKM. The CDR3 bases are TGTGCCACTAAAGACAGGGGGTTACCCTACGAGCAGTACGTC. The encoded protein is CATKDRGLPYEQYV.

V gene TRBV5-1 combines with J gene TRBJ1-4; 7 positions agree with TRBD1. This CDR3 is built from 14 residues. V dropped 4 bases and J dropped 7; count of bases not matched to a gene: 7. Germline-derived CDR1 and CDR2 are SGHRS and YFSETQ. The CDR3 region is CASSPGDRPEKLFF. CDR3 DNA sequence: TGCGCCAGCAGCCCTGGGGACAGACCTGAAAAACTGTTTTTT.

This clonotype was seen more than once but under ten times. The rearrangement uses TRBV10-3 and TRBJ2-1; no clear D. The V gene's germline CDR1 is ENHRY and CDR2 SYGVKD. V gave up 9 bases and J gave up 5 bases, with 20 bases separating them. The CDR3 is 15 amino acids. CDR3 coding DNA: TGTGCCATTAGTCAGATATGGGGTATTAACAATGAGCAGTTCTTC. Its translation is CAISQIWGINNEQFF.

This clonotype has just a few counts. J is TRBJ2-3 and V is TRBV24-1; tentative D call: TRBD1 (7 bases). V was cut by 4 bases and J by 6 bases, with 22 bases left in between. The germline V gene encodes CDR1 KGHDR and CDR2 SFDVKD. This CDR3 has 17 residues. CDR3 sequence (DNA): TGTGCCACCAGTGACTACTGGGCAGGGGGGATGTTGGATACGCAGTATTTT. Its protein is CATSDYWAGGMLDTQYF.

The chain carries TRBV7-9 and TRBJ2-3, with D perhaps being TRBD1 or TRBD2 (5 bases each). V gave up 1 base and J gave up 8 bases, with 19 bases separating them. CDR3 length: 16 residues. CDR1 and CDR2 from the germline V gene are SEHNR and FQNEAQ (reference sequence). CDR3 sequence reads: CASSLGSGTRGGTQYF. As DNA, the CDR3 is TGTGCCAGCAGCTTAGGTAGTGGGACCCGAGGTGGTACGCAGTATTTT.

This clonotype came up a few times. The CDR3 coding sequence is TGTGCCAGCAGCCGGGCCCCAGGGGAAATAGAGGGCTACACCTTC. Translation: CASSRAPGEIEGYTF. The gene calls are TRBV5-5 and TRBJ1-2; D possibly corresponds to TRBD1 (6 bases). From germline, CDR1 is SGHKS and CDR2 YYEKEE (reference sequence). Deletions cut 4 bases from V and 8 bases from J, with 21 bases between. The CDR3 has 15 residues.

The table lists this clonotype with a few counts. V is TRBV12-3 or TRBV12-4 and J is TRBJ2-2; 7 nucleotides match TRBD1. The trim removed 5 bases at V and 1 base at J, leaving 7 bases unmatched. The length of the CDR3 is 16 residues. CDR3 sequence (DNA): TGTGCCAGCAGTCCGCTGACAGGGAGGAACACCGGGGAGCTGTTTTTT. This sequence encodes CASSPLTGRNTGELFF.

This clonotype was counted a few times. This rearrangement joins TRBV6-2 or TRBV6-3 to TRBJ2-7, with D unclear. The CDR3 spans 13 residues. In germline, CDR1 is MNHEY, CDR2 SVGEGT. The ends were cut back, 5 bases at V and 2 bases at J, with 10 bases in the middle. The CDR3 reads CASSPDVTYEQYV. In nucleotides, the CDR3 is TGTGCCAGCAGTCCGGACGTTACCTACGAGCAGTACGTC.

V usage is TRBV28 and J usage is TRBJ1-3, with 7 positions matching TRBD1. Germline loops: CDR1 MDHEN, CDR2 SYDVKM. CDR3 length: 14 residues. J gave up 4 bases and V 2 bases, and 2 bases lay outside the gene matches. The DNA for the CDR3 is TGTGCCAGCAGTTTAGACAGGGCCGGAAACACCATATATTTT. It yields the protein CASSLDRAGNTIYF. The entire variable domain, with the rest obtained from reference TRBV28 and TRBJ1-3, is as follows: DVKVTQSSRYLVKRTGEKVFLECVQDMDHENMFWYRQDPGLGLRLIYFSYDVKMKEKGDIPEGYSVSREKKERFSLILESASTNQTSMYLCASSLDRAGNTIYFGEGSWLTVV.

This clonotype has more than one count but fewer than ten. The rearrangement links TRBV29-1 to TRBJ2-1, with TRBD2 matching over 11 bases. The CDR3 extends over 15 amino acids. After removal of 0 bases from V and 2 bases from J, the junction contained 0 bases not matched to a gene. The germline V gene encodes CDR1 SQVTM and CDR2 ANQGSEA. CDR3 DNA: TGCAGCGTTGAAGAGGGACTAGCGGCCTACAATGAGCAGTTCTTC. This gives the protein CSVEEGLAAYNEQFF.

This clonotype was seen only a few times. The rearrangement uses TRBV7-3 and TRBJ2-3; 11 positions match TRBD2. V lost 2 bases, J lost 2 bases, and 3 bases stayed unmatched. CDR1 and CDR2 (germline): SGHTA, FQGTGA. The CDR3 consists of 16 residues. The CDR3 loop is CASSLGTSGFTDTQYF. In nucleotides, the CDR3 is TGTGCCAGCAGCTTAGGGACTAGCGGATTCACAGATACGCAGTATTTT.

This clonotype was observed a few times. The V and J genes are TRBV10-3 and TRBJ2-2, with TRBD2 matching 12 bases. The CDR3 is 15 amino acids. V shed 4 bases and J 4 bases; nucleotides not matched to a gene: 1. Germline V CDR1 and CDR2: ENHRY, SYGVKD. The CDR3 sequence: CAISGGLAGTGELFF. The CDR3 nucleotides read TGTGCCATCAGTGGGGGACTAGCGGGCACCGGGGAGCTGTTTTTT.

The genes are TRBV12-3 or TRBV12-4 and TRBJ2-1; 7 bases agree with TRBD2. Trimming at V came to 3 bases and at J to 0 bases, leaving 5 bases not matched to a gene. The CDR3 totals 16 residues. In DNA form, the CDR3 reads TGTGCCAGCAGTTTTCGCAGGGAGGGCTCCTACAATGAGCAGTTCTTC. Translating gives CASSFRREGSYNEQFF.

V usage is TRBV6-1 and J usage is TRBJ2-1; TRBD2 is a possible D gene (5 bases). With 6 bases removed from V and 8 bases from J, the gap between germline ends came to 23 bases. Germline CDR1 reads MNHNS; CDR2 reads SASEGT. The CDR3 sequence is 16 residues long. CDR3 DNA sequence: TGTGCCAGCAGCGGCCGGGGTCTAGCAGCGATGGATGAGCAGTTCTTC. Its protein product is CASSGRGLAAMDEQFF.

About this clonotype itself: The CDR3 does not close with the conserved phenylalanine or tryptophan, likely indicating a read error. The gene calls are TRBV5-1 and TRBJ2-1; 10 bases fit TRBD2. Germline CDR1 reads SGHRS; CDR2 reads YFSETQ. The CDR3 length is 14 residues. For the CDR3, the DNA is TGCGCCAGCAGGTTGGCTAGCGGGAGTAATGAGCAGTTCTCC. Residues: CASRLASGSNEQFS.

This chain uses TRBV6-2 or TRBV6-3 with TRBJ2-2; 7 nucleotides match TRBD2. This CDR3 has 17 amino acids. Germline V gives CDR1 MNHEY, CDR2 SVGEGT. The ends lost 0 bases at V and 1 base at J; junction bases unmatched: 5. The CDR3 DNA reads TGTGCCAGCAGTTACTCGAGGGCGGGAGTGAACACCGGGGAGCTGTTTTTT. This codes for CASSYSRAGVNTGELFF.

This clonotype turned up a few times. The chain combines TRBV4-2 with TRBJ2-2; perhaps TRBD2 as D (6 bases). V was shortened by 2 bases and J by 10 bases, with 20 bases between the two germline ends. CDR1 is LGHNA, CDR2 YNFKEQ, per germline. CDR3 size: 16 residues. Written as DNA, the CDR3 is TGTGCCAGCAGCCAACCGGGACTTACAAGAATGGAGGAGCTGTTTTTT. This gives the protein CASSQPGLTRMEELFF.

V gene TRBV5-1 combines with J gene TRBJ2-5, with 10 bases that match TRBD1. The V gene end was trimmed by 3 bases and the J gene end by 5 bases; junction bases not matched to a gene: 7. The CDR3 length is 15 residues. CDR1 is SGHRS, CDR2 YFSETQ, per germline. CDR3 sequence reads: CASSSGQGGLETQYF. The CDR3 DNA sequence: TGCGCCAGCAGCTCCGGACAGGGGGGGTTGGAGACCCAGTACTTC. Filled out from reference TRBV5-1 and TRBJ2-5, the complete variable domain reads KAGVTQTPRYLIKTRGQQVTLSCSPISGHRSVSWYQQTPGQGLQFLFEYFSETQRNKGNFPGRFSGRQFSNSRSEMNVSTLELGDSALYLCASSSGQGGLETQYFGPGTRLLVL.

The chain employs TRBV12-3 or TRBV12-4 and TRBJ1-2; TRBD1 is a possible D gene (5 bases). The CDR3 runs 14 residues. V lost 5 bases and J 4 bases, leaving 14 bases between the germline ends. CDR3 nucleotide sequence: TGTGCCAGCAGTCTTACAGGAGATGCCTATGGCTACACCTTC. Translating it yields CASSLTGDAYGYTF.

This clonotype was counted between two and nine times. The chain uses TRBV6-1 and TRBJ1-1, with D unclear. Trimming took 9 bases from V and 0 from J, leaving 11 bases between them. CDR1 and CDR2 from the germline V gene are MNHNS and SASEGT. This CDR3 comprises 13 residues. As DNA, the CDR3 is TGTGCCAGTCAATGGACGGTGAACACTGAAGCTTTCTTT. It specifies CASQWTVNTEAFF.